This passage covers 28 T cell receptor beta chains from one sample sequenced in a study of OX40 agonist ivuxolimab in advanced cancers. Assay used: immunoSEQ multiplex PCR; TCRdb lists only in-frame clones, some missing. Of about 83,000 clones listed, about 89% are singletons. The starting material was CD4+ or CD8+ T cells sorted from blood, obtained in a trial of the OX40 agonist ivuxolimab. The receptors stem from an adult with an advanced solid tumor such as melanoma, head and neck, liver or kidney cancer.

V is TRBV4-3 and J is TRBJ1-5; D unclear. Germline V gives CDR1 LGHNA, CDR2 YSLEER. CDR3 length: 16 amino acids. V was clipped by 4 bases and J by 2 bases, with 15 bases between them. The CDR3 sequence: CASSPERAFGNQPQHF. The DNA for the CDR3 is TGCGCCAGCAGCCCAGAGAGGGCATTTGGCAATCAGCCCCAGCATTTT.

A few counts support this clone. The V gene is TRBV2, the J gene TRBJ1-1, with 9 nucleotides matching TRBD1. This CDR3 contains 16 residues. CDR1 is SNHLY and CDR2 is FYNNEI in the germline V gene. V gave up 10 bases and J gave up 5 bases; unmatched junction bases: 17. The CDR3 spells CATVIRDRVWRTEAFF. CDR3 nucleotides: TGTGCCACGGTTATCCGGGACAGGGTTTGGAGAACTGAAGCTTTCTTT.

This sequence joins TRBV6-5 and TRBJ2-3; D not resolved. V was cut by 2 bases and J by 5 bases, with 8 bases left in between. The CDR3 runs to 13 residues. Looked up from germline, CDR1 is MNHEY and CDR2 is SVGAGI. The CDR3: CASSYARGDTQYF. The CDR3 DNA sequence: TGTGCCAGCAGTTACGCCCGCGGAGATACGCAGTATTTT.

In this sample, this clone turned up once. The J gene is TRBJ2-3, the V gene TRBV4-2; D possibly corresponds to TRBD2 (7 bases). The CDR3 extends over 16 amino acids. Trimming took off 4 bases at V and 0 bases at J, with 14 bases between the two ends. The germline gives CDR1 LGHNA, CDR2 YNFKEQ. The CDR3 DNA reads TGTGCCAGCAGCCTGTCGGGGGGCGGCAGCACAGATACGCAGTATTTT. Protein product: CASSLSGGGSTDTQYF.

This clone is labeled as medium-sized. This rearrangement joins TRBV4-1 to TRBJ2-1, with D perhaps matching TRBD1 (6 bases). Germline CDR1 and CDR2: MGHRA and YSYEKL. V was trimmed by 5 bases and J by 5 bases, leaving 16 bases between them. This CDR3 comprises 15 residues. CDR3 in amino acids: CASSETGTQNNEQFF. CDR3 coding DNA: TGCGCCAGCAGCGAAACCGGGACACAGAACAATGAGCAGTTCTTC.

This clone was seen more than once but under ten times. This sample includes further DNA sequences coding for the same CDR3. The chain employs TRBV9 and TRBJ2-2; D remains ambiguous. V lost 2 bases and J lost 4, with 3 bases in between. The CDR3 loop spans 12 amino acids. Germline CDR1 and CDR2: SGDLS and YYNGEE. CDR3 sequence: CASSVGTGELFF. CDR3 DNA sequence: TGTGCCAGCAGCGTGGGCACCGGGGAGCTGTTTTTT. The full variable domain, its missing parts supplied by reference TRBV9 and TRBJ2-2, is DSGVTQTPKHLITATGQRVTLRCSPRSGDLSVYWYQQSLDQGLQFLIQYYNGEERAKGNILERFSAQQFPDLHSELNLSSLELGDSALYFCASSVGTGELFFGEGSRLTVL.

The chain couples TRBV6-5 to TRBJ2-5; D is ambiguous. The germline V and J ends were trimmed by 8 bases and 4 bases, with 14 bases remaining between them. CDR3 length: 13 residues. Germline assignment: CDR1 MNHEY and CDR2 SVGAGI. For the CDR3, the DNA is TGTGCCAGCGCCCTTTACATGGGAGAGACCCAGTACTTC. Its protein product is CASALYMGETQYF.

This clone was counted between two and nine times. The rearrangement joins TRBV4-2 to TRBJ2-2, with D possibly TRBD1 on 5 matching bases. This CDR3 contains 15 residues. The germline V gene encodes CDR1 LGHNA and CDR2 YNFKEQ. V shed 0 bases and J shed 2 bases, with 7 bases lying between them. The CDR3 coding sequence is TGTGCCAGCAGCCAAGAAACAGGCAACACCGGGGAGCTGTTTTTT. Translated, it gives CASSQETGNTGELFF.

The V call is TRBV4-3, the J call TRBJ2-6; 7 positions agree with TRBD1. Losses at the gene ends were 4 bases for V and 2 bases for J; bases not matched to a gene: 8. CDR3 length equals 17 residues. Germline CDR1 and CDR2: LGHNA and YSLEER. The CDR3 DNA reads as TGCGCCAGCAGCCTGGAAATGACAGGGACTGGGGCCAACGTCCTGACTTTC. It specifies CASSLEMTGTGANVLTF.

V is TRBV5-4 and J is TRBJ2-3, with D possibly matching TRBD2 (6 bases). Trimming took off 4 bases at V and 5 bases at J, with 17 bases between the two ends. The CDR3 sequence is 15 residues long. Germline CDR1 is SGHNT and CDR2 is YYREEE (reference sequence). CDR3 amino acids: CASSPSLEGGDTQYF. The CDR3 DNA is TGTGCCAGCAGCCCCAGCCTGGAGGGAGGAGATACGCAGTATTTT.

The CDR3 region is CASSLGLAGLETQYF. CDR3 nucleotide sequence: TGTGCCAGCAGCTTGGGACTAGCGGGGCTAGAGACCCAGTACTTC. The chain has TRBV5-4 and TRBJ2-5, with 11 positions matching TRBD2. The CDR3 totals 15 residues. Germline values: CDR1 SGHNT, CDR2 YYREEE (reference sequence). Germline trimming cut 0 bases from V and 4 bases from J; bases unmatched to any gene: 2.

This chain joins TRBV7-9 and TRBJ1-1; D gene uncertain. CDR3 length: 12 amino acids. Germline assignment: CDR1 SEHNR and CDR2 FQNEAQ (reference sequence). V lost 5 bases to trimming and J lost 7 bases, with 11 bases between them. The CDR3 here is CASSPTTREAFF. CDR3 DNA sequence: TGTGCCAGCAGCCCTACGACACGTGAAGCTTTCTTT.

V gene TRBV29-1 combines with J gene TRBJ2-1; weak D call: TRBD1 (7 bases). V was clipped by 0 bases and J by 4 bases, with 16 bases between them. The CDR3 is 16 residues long. Per germline, CDR1 SQVTM and CDR2 ANQGSEA. As DNA, the CDR3 is TGCAGCGTTGAAGATCCTCAGGGGGGTAATTACAATGAGCAGTTCTTC. Translated, it gives CSVEDPQGGNYNEQFF.

The rearrangement joins TRBV30 to TRBJ2-1; D unclear. The CDR3 has 14 residues. The V gene's germline CDR1 is GTSNPN and CDR2 SVGIG (reference sequence). The V end lost 2 bases, the J end lost 6 bases, and 14 bases lay between the germline ends. The CDR3 is CAWSSGIPGNEQFF. CDR3 DNA: TGTGCCTGGAGTTCGGGCATTCCGGGCAATGAGCAGTTCTTC.

This sequence joins TRBV14 and TRBJ2-7; 11 bases are a match to TRBD2. Trimming took 0 bases from V and 6 from J; bases not matched to a gene: 22. In germline, CDR1 is SGHDN, CDR2 FVKESK. This CDR3 region has 21 residues. CDR3 amino acids: CASSQDKAGTSGLKPSSEQYF. Written as DNA, the CDR3 is TGTGCCAGCAGCCAAGATAAGGCCGGGACTAGCGGCCTTAAACCCTCGAGCGAGCAGTACTTC. Together with reference TRBV14 and TRBJ2-7, the CDR3 gives the full variable domain: EAGVTQFPSHSVIEKGQTVTLRCDPISGHDNLYWYRRVMGKEIKFLLHFVKESKQDESGMPNNRFLAERTGGTYSTLKVQPAELEDSGVYFCASSQDKAGTSGLKPSSEQYFGPGTRLTVT.

The rearrangement links TRBV19 to TRBJ2-1, with a weak D call TRBD2 (6 bases). The CDR3 length is 14 residues. Deletions cut 1 base from V and 7 bases from J, with 11 bases between. Germline V CDR1 and CDR2: LNHDA, SQIVND (reference sequence). In nucleotides, the CDR3 is TGTGCCAGTAGTATAGTCGGAGGGTTGAATGAGCAGTTCTTC. This gives the protein CASSIVGGLNEQFF.

This clone was counted a single time. This sequence joins TRBV30 and TRBJ2-3; D uncertain. Germline V gives CDR1 GTSNPN, CDR2 SVGIG (reference sequence). Trimming took off 2 bases at V and 0 bases at J, with 6 bases between the two ends. The length of the CDR3 is 13 residues. The DNA for the CDR3 is TGTGCCTGGAGTTTTACTAGCACAGATACGCAGTATTTT. This translates into CAWSFTSTDTQYF.

The chain links TRBV5-4 to TRBJ1-6; no clear D. V lost 2 bases, J lost 9 bases, and 15 bases lay in between. The CDR3 consists of 15 residues. CDR1 and CDR2 (germline): SGHNT, YYREEE (reference sequence). CDR3 sequence reads: CASSLGDGWASPLHF. DNA of the CDR3: TGTGCCAGCAGCTTAGGAGACGGGTGGGCTTCACCCCTCCACTTT.

The sample holds a few counts of this clone. This sequence joins TRBV28 and TRBJ2-7, with 7 bases identical to TRBD1. The CDR3 spans 13 residues. Looked up from germline, CDR1 is MDHEN and CDR2 is SYDVKM. The V segment lost 6 bases and the J segment 4 bases; nucleotides outside the gene matches: 6. The CDR3 DNA follows: TGTGCCAGCAGCTCAGACAGGGTGTACGAGCAGTACTTC. Translated, it gives CASSSDRVYEQYF.

The table lists this clone with a count of one. V is TRBV25-1 and J is TRBJ2-1; TRBD2 matches 10 bases. This CDR3 is 13 amino acids long. The germline CDR1 and CDR2 sequences are MGHDK and SYGVNS. V shed 8 bases, J shed 8 bases, and the junction held 6 bases outside the gene matches. This chain's CDR3 is CASHSGRPDEQFF. The CDR3 region has the DNA TGTGCCAGCCATAGCGGGAGGCCTGATGAGCAGTTCTTC.

This clone has a single count. The rearrangement links TRBV21-1 to TRBJ1-3. TRBV21-1 is tagged as a pseudogene. The CDR3 consists of 16 residues. The CDR3 here is CASSEGCLFTGNTIYF. As DNA, the CDR3 is TGTGCCAGCAGTGAAGGGTGTCTCTTTACTGGAAACACCATATATTTT.

This clone was observed a single time. The CDR3 loop reads CASSTGGTGIEAFF. Here the CDR3 DNA reads TGTGCCAGTAGTACGGGTGGGACAGGTATTGAAGCTTTCTTT. The V call is TRBV19, the J call TRBJ1-1; 8 nucleotides match TRBD1. CDR1 LNHDA and CDR2 SQIVND come from the germline V gene (reference sequence). The CDR3 spans 14 residues. V trimming: 4 bases; J trimming: 7 bases; junction bases outside the gene matches: 8.

This clone was observed a few times. The CDR3 DNA reads as TGTGCCAGCAGCCACCAAAGGGGTAGCAATCAGCCCCAGCATTTT. Amino acids: CASSHQRGSNQPQHF. The rearrangement joins TRBV4-2 to TRBJ1-5; possible D gene TRBD1, 5 bases. The length of the CDR3 is 15 residues. Germline values: CDR1 LGHNA, CDR2 YNFKEQ. The germline V and J ends were trimmed by 3 bases and 0 bases, with 9 bases remaining between them.

The chain links TRBV28 to TRBJ2-3; tentatively, D is TRBD2 (5 bases). CDR3 size: 12 residues. CDR1 and CDR2 (germline): MDHEN, SYDVKM. Trimming pared 7 bases from V and 8 bases from J, leaving 13 bases between. The CDR3 loop reads CASTLGEGTQYF. The CDR3 coding sequence is TGTGCCAGCACCCTCGGTGAGGGTACGCAGTATTTT.

The chain recombines TRBV9 with TRBJ1-5; a weak D match, TRBD1 (5 bases). CDR1 and CDR2 from the germline V gene are SGDLS and YYNGEE. V gave up 0 bases and J gave up 0 bases, with 7 bases separating them. The CDR3 extends over 15 amino acids. The CDR3 region is CASSVGGTSNQPQHF. In nucleotides, the CDR3 is TGTGCCAGCAGCGTAGGAGGGACTAGCAATCAGCCCCAGCATTTT.

This sequence joins TRBV6-5 and TRBJ2-7; D gene uncertain. In germline, CDR1 is MNHEY, CDR2 SVGAGI. CDR3 length equals 13 residues. Deletions cut 2 bases from V and 0 bases from J, with 5 bases between. The CDR3 protein is CASSYHRSYEQYF. CDR3 nucleotide sequence: TGTGCCAGCAGTTACCACCGCTCCTACGAGCAGTACTTC.

This chain joins TRBV10-2 and TRBJ2-3; 9 bases align to TRBD2. Germline CDR1 WSHSY, CDR2 SAAADI. The CDR3 is 20 amino acids. Trimming at V came to 4 bases and at J to 1 base, leaving 18 bases not matched to a gene. CDR3 sequence: CASSGWLAGAYLEGTDTQYF. The CDR3 nucleotides read TGCGCCAGCAGTGGTTGGTTAGCGGGAGCTTACCTAGAGGGCACAGATACGCAGTATTTT.

This clone was counted a single time. The rearrangement uses TRBV5-4 and TRBJ2-3; 9 nucleotides agree with TRBD2. Germline CDR1 and CDR2: SGHNT and YYREEE (reference sequence). The junction had 13 bases not matched to a gene; V was cut back by 10 bases and J by 10 bases. This CDR3 region has 13 residues. For the CDR3, the DNA is TGTGCCCCAAGTTCGGCGGGAGGGGGCGCGCAGTATTTT. Amino acids: CAPSSAGGGAQYF. The whole variable domain, remainder taken from reference TRBV5-4 and TRBJ2-3, is ETGVTQSPTHLIKTRGQQVTLRCSSQSGHNTVSWYQQALGQGPQFIFQYYREEENGRGNFPPRFSGLQFPNYSSELNVNALELDDSALYLCAPSSAGGGAQYFGPGTRLTVL.